The subject of this entry is one T cell receptor (beta chain). What it binds is not known. The protocol was immunoSEQ multiplex PCR, while the TCRdb copy is restricted to in-frame clones and leaves out a portion. Among 65,000 to 95,000 clones listed, more than 75% were seen once. The sample belongs to a study of radiotherapy plus CTLA-4 blockade in lung cancer. For the study at large: Among patients, around 18% showed objective responses, and around 30% had disease control.

Germline CDR1 reads SNHLY; CDR2 reads FYNNEI. The CDR3 is made up of 16 amino acids. The ends lost 0 bases at V and 8 bases at J; junction bases unmatched: 6. Overall study results and limits: With interferon-beta, early dynamics of blood T cell clones were reported to best predict response. Expansion in blood of tumor-derived TCR clones was seen after radiotherapy plus ipilimumab.

The receptor was isolated from a human donor with non-small cell lung cancer that progressed on radiotherapy plus ipilimumab. J is TRBJ2-1 and V is TRBV2, with 11 bases lining up with TRBD2. The source was peripheral blood, collected from a patient treated with radiotherapy plus ipilimumab. The CDR3 bases are TGTGCCAGCAGTGAAGCTAGCGGGGGGGGCAGGGATGAGCAGTTCTTC. It codes for CASSEASGGGRDEQFF.